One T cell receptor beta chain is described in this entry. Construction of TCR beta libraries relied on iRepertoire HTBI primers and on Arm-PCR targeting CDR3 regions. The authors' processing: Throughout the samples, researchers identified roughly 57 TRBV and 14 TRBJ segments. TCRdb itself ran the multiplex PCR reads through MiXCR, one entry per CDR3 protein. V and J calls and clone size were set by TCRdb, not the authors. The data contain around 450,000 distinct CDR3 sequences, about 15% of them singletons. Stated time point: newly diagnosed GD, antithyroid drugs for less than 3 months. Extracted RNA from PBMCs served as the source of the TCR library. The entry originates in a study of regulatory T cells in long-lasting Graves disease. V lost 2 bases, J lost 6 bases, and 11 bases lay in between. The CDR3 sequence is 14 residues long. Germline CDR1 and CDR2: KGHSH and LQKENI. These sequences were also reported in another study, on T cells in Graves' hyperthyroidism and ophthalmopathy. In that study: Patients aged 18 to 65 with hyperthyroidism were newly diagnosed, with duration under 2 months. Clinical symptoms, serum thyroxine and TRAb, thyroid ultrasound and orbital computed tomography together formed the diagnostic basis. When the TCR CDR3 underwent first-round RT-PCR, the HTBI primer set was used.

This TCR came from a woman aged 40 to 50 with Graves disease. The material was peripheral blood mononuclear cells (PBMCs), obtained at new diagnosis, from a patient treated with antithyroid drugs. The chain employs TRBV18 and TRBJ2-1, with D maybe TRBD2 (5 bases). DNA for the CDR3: TGTGCCAGCTCACCATGGAGGCTGGGCAATGAGCAGTTCTTC. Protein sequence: CASSPWRLGNEQFF.